This entry is about one TCR beta chain. Its antigen is unidentified. The data were taken from a study of T cell responses to AZD1222 COVID-19 vaccine. The study's findings and limits: Among vaccine-associated CD4 TCRs, coverage spanned spike, with dominance at 160-218 and 743-854. Repertoires were obtained solely post-peak T cell response.

The table came from immunoSEQ multiplex PCR; TCRdb's copy has only in-frame clones and leaves some out. The sample consists of 150,000 to 200,000 clones, more than 85% of them appearing once. The receptor's source is an adult in good health. Material: peripheral blood, obtained on day 0 of AZD1222 vaccination.

The DNA of the CDR3 is TGTGCCAGTAGTGCCGGGACAGCCTATATGAACACTGAAGCTTTCTTT. Its protein product is CASSAGTAYMNTEAFF. The genes are TRBV19 and TRBJ1-1; 7 nucleotides match TRBD1. The V gene end was trimmed by 5 bases and the J gene end by 0 bases; junction bases not matched to a gene: 9. Per germline, CDR1 LNHDA and CDR2 SQIVND (reference sequence). This CDR3 contains 16 residues.